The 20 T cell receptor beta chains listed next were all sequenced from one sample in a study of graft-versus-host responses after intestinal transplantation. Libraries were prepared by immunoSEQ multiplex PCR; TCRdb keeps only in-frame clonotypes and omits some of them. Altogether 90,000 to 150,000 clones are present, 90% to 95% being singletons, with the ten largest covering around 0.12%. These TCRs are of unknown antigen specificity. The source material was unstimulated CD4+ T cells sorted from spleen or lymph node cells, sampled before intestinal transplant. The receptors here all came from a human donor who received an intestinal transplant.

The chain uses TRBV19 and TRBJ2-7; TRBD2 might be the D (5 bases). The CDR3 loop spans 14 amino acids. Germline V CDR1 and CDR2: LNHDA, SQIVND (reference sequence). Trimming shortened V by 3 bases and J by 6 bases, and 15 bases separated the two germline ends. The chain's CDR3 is CASSMGSRSGEQYF. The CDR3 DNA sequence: TGTGCCAGTAGTATGGGCTCACGGAGCGGCGAGCAGTACTTC.

The CDR3 protein is CASNQSPWTEQYF. CDR3 nucleotide sequence: TGTGCCAGCAACCAGTCCCCTTGGACAGAGCAGTACTTC. The V and J genes are TRBV6-5 and TRBJ2-7; perhaps TRBD1 as D (5 bases). The germline V and J ends were trimmed by 7 bases and 7 bases, with 17 bases remaining between them. This CDR3 region has 13 residues. Germline CDR1 MNHEY, CDR2 SVGAGI.

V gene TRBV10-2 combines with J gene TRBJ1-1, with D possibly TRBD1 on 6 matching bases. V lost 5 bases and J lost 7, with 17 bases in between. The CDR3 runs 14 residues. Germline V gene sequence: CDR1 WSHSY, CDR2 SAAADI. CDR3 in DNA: TGCGCCAGCAGTAACAGGGCCCCGGGCCTTGAAGCTTTCTTT. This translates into CASSNRAPGLEAFF.

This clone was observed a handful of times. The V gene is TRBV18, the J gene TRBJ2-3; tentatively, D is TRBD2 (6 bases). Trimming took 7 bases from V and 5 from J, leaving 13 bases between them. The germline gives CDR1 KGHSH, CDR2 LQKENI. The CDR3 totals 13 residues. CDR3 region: CASFPRAGDTQYF. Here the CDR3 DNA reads TGTGCCAGCTTTCCCCGAGCGGGAGATACGCAGTATTTT.

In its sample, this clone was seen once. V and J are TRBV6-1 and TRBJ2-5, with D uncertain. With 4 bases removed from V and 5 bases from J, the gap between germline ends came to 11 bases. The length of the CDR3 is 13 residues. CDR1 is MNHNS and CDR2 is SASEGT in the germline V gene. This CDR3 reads CASSADYGETQYF. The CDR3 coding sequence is TGTGCCAGCAGTGCGGATTACGGGGAGACCCAGTACTTC.

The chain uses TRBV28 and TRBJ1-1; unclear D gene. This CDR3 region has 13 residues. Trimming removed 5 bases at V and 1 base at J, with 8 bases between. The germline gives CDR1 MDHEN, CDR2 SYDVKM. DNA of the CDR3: TGTGCCAGCAGTACCATGGGGAACACTGAAGCTTTCTTT. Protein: CASSTMGNTEAFF. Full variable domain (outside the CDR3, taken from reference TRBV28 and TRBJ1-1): DVKVTQSSRYLVKRTGEKVFLECVQDMDHENMFWYRQDPGLGLRLIYFSYDVKMKEKGDIPEGYSVSREKKERFSLILESASTNQTSMYLCASSTMGNTEAFFGQGTRLTVV.

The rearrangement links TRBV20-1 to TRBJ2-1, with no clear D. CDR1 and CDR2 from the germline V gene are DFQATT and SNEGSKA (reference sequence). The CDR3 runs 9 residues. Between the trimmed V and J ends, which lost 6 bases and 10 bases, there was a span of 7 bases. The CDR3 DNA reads TGCAGTGCCTCCCCCGAGCAGTTCTTC. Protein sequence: CSASPEQFF.

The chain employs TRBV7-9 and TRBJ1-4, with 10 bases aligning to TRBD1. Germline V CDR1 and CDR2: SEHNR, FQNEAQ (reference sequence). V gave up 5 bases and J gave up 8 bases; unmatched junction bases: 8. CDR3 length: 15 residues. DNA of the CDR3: TGTGCCAGCAGCCTCTCGAGACAGGGGGCGGAAAAACTGTTTTTT. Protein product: CASSLSRQGAEKLFF. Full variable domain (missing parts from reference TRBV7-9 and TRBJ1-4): DTGVSQNPRHKITKRGQNVTFRCDPISEHNRLYWYRQTLGQGPEFLTYFQNEAQLEKSRLLSDRFSAERPKGSFSTLEIQRTEQGDSAMYLCASSLSRQGAEKLFFGSGTQLSVL.

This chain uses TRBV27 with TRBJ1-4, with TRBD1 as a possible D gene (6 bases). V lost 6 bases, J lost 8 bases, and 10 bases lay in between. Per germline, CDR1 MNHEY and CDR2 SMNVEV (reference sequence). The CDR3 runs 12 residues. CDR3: CASSRTGEKLFF. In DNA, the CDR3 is TGTGCCAGCAGCCGTACAGGGGAAAAACTGTTTTTT.

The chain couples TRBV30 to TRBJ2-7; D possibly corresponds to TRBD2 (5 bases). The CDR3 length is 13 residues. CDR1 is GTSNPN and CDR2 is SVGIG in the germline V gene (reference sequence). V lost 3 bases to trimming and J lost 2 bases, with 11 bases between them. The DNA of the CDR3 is TGTGCCTGGAGGTACGGGAACGCCTACGAGCAGTACTTC. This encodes CAWRYGNAYEQYF.

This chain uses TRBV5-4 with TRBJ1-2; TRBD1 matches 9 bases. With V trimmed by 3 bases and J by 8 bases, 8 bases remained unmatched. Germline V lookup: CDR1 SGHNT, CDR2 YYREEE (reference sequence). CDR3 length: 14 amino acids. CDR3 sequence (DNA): TGTGCCAGCAGCTCCGGGACAGGGAATCGAGGCTACACCTTC. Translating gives CASSSGTGNRGYTF.

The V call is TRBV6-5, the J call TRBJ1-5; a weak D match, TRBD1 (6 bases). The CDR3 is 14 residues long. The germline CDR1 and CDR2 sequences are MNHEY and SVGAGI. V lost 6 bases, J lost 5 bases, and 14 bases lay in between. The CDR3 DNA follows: TGTGCCAGCAGGCCCCAGGGGTCGTATCAGCCCCAGCATTTT. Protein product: CASRPQGSYQPQHF.

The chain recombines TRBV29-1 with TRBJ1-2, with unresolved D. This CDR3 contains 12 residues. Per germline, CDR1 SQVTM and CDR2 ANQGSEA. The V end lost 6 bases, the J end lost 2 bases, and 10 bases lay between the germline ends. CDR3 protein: CSVADGNYGYTF. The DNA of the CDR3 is TGCAGCGTCGCGGACGGGAACTATGGCTACACCTTC.

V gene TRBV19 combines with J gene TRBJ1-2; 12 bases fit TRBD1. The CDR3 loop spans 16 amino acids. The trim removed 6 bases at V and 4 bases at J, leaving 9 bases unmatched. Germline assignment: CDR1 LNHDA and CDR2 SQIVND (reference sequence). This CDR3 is CASSRDRGLFSYGYTF. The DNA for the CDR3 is TGTGCCAGTAGCCGGGACAGGGGGCTTTTCAGCTATGGCTACACCTTC.

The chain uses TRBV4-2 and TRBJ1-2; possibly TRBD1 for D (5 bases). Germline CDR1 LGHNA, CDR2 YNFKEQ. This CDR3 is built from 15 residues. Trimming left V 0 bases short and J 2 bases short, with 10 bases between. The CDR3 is CASSQDRQGNYGYTF. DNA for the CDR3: TGTGCCAGCAGCCAAGATCGGCAGGGAAACTATGGCTACACCTTC.

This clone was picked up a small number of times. CDR3 sequence: CASSAVMGLSGNTIYF. The CDR3 coding sequence is TGTGCCAGCAGCGCAGTCATGGGGCTCTCTGGAAACACCATATATTTT. V usage is TRBV7-6 and J usage is TRBJ1-3; tentative D call: TRBD1 (5 bases). The germline V gene encodes CDR1 SGHVS and CDR2 FNYEAQ. With 5 bases removed from V and 0 bases from J, the gap between germline ends came to 14 bases. This CDR3 is 16 amino acids long.

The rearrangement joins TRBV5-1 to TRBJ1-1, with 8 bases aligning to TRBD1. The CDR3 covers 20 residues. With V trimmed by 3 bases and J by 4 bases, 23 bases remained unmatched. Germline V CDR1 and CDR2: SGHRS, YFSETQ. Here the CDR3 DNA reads TGCGCCAGCAGCTGGGGCGAAGGACAGGGACCCCCCTTGGGGCGCACTGAAGCTTTCTTT. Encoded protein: CASSWGEGQGPPLGRTEAFF.

CDR3 sequence (DNA): TGTGCCAGCAGCAGAGGGACTAGCTACAATGAGCAGTTCTTC. Its translation is CASSRGTSYNEQFF. V gene TRBV5-4 combines with J gene TRBJ2-1; 8 bases agree with TRBD2. The CDR3 has 14 residues. Germline-derived CDR1 and CDR2 are SGHNT and YYREEE (reference sequence). Trimming at V came to 4 bases and at J to 3 bases, leaving 3 bases not matched to a gene.

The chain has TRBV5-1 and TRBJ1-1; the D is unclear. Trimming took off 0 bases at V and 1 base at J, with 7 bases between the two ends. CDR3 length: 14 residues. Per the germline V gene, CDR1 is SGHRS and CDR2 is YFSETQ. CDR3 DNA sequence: TGCGCCAGCAGCTTGGCGATGGGGAACACTGAAGCTTTCTTT. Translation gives CASSLAMGNTEAFF.

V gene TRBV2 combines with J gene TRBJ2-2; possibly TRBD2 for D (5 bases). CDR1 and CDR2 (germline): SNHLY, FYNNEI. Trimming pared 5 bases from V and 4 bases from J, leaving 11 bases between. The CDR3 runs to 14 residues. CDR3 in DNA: TGTGCCAGCAGTCCAGGAGGTGGCACCGGGGAGCTGTTTTTT. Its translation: CASSPGGGTGELFF.